This T cell receptor (beta chain) was found in a study of radiotherapy plus CTLA-4 blockade in lung cancer listed by TCRdb under 2018. Broadly, across the study: Among enrolled patients, roughly 20% had an objective response and roughly 30% reached disease control.

The sample holds a few counts of this clone. This receptor's antigen is unknown. No quality values exist for individual bases; no much larger clone is one base distant. Focal radiation therapy combined with CTLA-4 blockade (ipilimumab) was tested in patients with chemo-refractory metastatic non-small-cell lung cancer. Results the study describes overall, beyond this receptor: TCR clones derived from tumors expanded in peripheral blood after treatment with radiotherapy and ipilimumab. The strongest predictors of response, as reported, were early dynamic changes in blood T cell clones along with a rise in serum interferon-beta after radiation.

CDR3 length: 16 amino acids, cysteine to phenylalanine. Kept here is only the CDR3 DNA, which spans 48 bases and is read in frame from base 1. Per the germline V gene, SGHRS is the CDR1 and YFSETQ is the CDR2. Trimming takes 4 bases off V and 3 bases off J; junction bases not matched to a gene: 3. Libraries were built with the immunoSEQ multiplex PCR assay. TCRdb provides this immuneACCESS table in a form limited to in-frame rearrangements. Some clones are lacking; in checked studies, under half of them reflect an unresolved V gene, and why the rest are absent is not known. Within this sample are some 66,000 clones, with around 81% of them counted one time only. The ten largest account for roughly 3.9% of the sample.

This specimen was peripheral blood, taken from a patient treated with radiotherapy plus ipilimumab. The rearranged chain carries TRBV5-1 and TRBJ2-2, and 13 junction bases match TRBD2. This receptor was obtained from a human donor with non-small cell lung cancer who had a partial response to radiotherapy plus ipilimumab. The bases read TGCGCCAGCAGCCCAACTAGCGGGAGGGACACCGGGGAGCTGTTTTTT. It specifies CASSPTSGRDTGELFF.